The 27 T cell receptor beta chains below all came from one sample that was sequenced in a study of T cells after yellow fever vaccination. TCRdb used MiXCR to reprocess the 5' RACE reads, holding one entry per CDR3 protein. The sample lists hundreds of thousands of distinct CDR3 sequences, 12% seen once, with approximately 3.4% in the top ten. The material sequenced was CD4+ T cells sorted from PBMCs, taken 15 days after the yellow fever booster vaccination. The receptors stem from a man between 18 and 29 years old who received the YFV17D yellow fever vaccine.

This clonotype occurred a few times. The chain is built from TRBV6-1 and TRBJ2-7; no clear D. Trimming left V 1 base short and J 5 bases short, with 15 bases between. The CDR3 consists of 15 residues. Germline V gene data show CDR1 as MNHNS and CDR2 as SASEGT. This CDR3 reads CASSEGPHNGDEQYV. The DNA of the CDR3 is TGTGCCAGCAGTGAAGGGCCTCACAATGGGGACGAGCAGTACGTC.

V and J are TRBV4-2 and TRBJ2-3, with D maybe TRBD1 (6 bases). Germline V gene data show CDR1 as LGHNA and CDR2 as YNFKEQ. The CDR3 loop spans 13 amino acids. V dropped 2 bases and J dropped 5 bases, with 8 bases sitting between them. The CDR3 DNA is TGTGCCAGCAGCCAAACCAGGGGAGATACGCAGTATTTT. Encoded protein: CASSQTRGDTQYF.

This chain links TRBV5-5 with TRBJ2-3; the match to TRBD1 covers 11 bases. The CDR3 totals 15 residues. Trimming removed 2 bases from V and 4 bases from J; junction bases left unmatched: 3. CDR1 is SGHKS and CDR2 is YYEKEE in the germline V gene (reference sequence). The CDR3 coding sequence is TGTGCCAGCAGCTTACGGGGACAGGGGGCAGATACGCAGTATTTT. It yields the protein CASSLRGQGADTQYF.

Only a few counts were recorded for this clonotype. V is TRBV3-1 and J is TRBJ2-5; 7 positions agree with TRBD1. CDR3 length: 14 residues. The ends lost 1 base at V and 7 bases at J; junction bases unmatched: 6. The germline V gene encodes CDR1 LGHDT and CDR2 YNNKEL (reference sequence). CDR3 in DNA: TGTGCCAGCAGCCAAGCCGGGACAGAGGGGACCCAGTACTTC. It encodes CASSQAGTEGTQYF.

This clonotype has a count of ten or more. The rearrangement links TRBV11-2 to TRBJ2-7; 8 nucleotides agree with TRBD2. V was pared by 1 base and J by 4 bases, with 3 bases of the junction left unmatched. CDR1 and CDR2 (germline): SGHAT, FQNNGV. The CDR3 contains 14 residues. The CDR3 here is CASSLVAGPYEQYF. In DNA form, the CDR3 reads TGTGCCAGCAGCTTAGTAGCGGGGCCTTACGAGCAGTACTTC.

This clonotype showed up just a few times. CDR3 nucleotides: TGCGCCAGCAGCCCCGGGACAGGGGGCGCGAGGGGCTACACCTTC. Translation gives CASSPGTGGARGYTF. This chain uses TRBV4-1 with TRBJ1-2; 12 nucleotides agree with TRBD1. The V gene end was trimmed by 4 bases and the J gene end by 8 bases; junction bases not matched to a gene: 8. This CDR3 comprises 15 residues. CDR1 is MGHRA and CDR2 is YSYEKL in the germline V gene.

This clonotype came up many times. DNA for the CDR3: TGCAGTGCGCCTCCGGGACTAGCCTACAATGAGCAGTTCTTC. Its translation is CSAPPGLAYNEQFF. The chain recombines TRBV20-1 with TRBJ2-1, with 8 bases aligning to TRBD2. The J segment lost 2 bases and the V segment lost 6 bases, leaving 6 bases of the junction unmatched. Germline V CDR1 and CDR2: DFQATT, SNEGSKA (reference sequence). The CDR3 contains 14 residues.

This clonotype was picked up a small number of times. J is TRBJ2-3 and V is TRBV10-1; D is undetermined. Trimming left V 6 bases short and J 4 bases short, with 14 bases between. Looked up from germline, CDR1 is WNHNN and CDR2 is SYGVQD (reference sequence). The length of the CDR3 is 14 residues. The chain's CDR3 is CASSPGGVSDTQYF. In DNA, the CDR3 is TGCGCCAGCAGCCCGGGTGGTGTGTCAGATACGCAGTATTTT.

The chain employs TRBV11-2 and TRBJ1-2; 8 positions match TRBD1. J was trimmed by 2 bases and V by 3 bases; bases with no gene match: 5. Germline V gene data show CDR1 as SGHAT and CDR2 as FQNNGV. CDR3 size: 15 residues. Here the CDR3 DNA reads TGTGCCAGCAGCTTGGCAGGGGGCGCCAACTATGGCTACACCTTC. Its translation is CASSLAGGANYGYTF.

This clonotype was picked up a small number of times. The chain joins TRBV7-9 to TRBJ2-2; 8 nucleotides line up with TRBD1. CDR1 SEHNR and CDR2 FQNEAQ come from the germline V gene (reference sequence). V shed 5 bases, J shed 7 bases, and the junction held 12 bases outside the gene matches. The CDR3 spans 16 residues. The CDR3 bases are TGTGCCAGCAGCCCATGGGACAGGTTCGATATCGGGGAGCTGTTTTTT. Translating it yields CASSPWDRFDIGELFF.

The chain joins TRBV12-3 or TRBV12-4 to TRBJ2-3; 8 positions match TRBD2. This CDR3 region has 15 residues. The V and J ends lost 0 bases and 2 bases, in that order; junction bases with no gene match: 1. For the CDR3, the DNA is TGTGCCAGCAGTTTAGCTAGCGGGGCCACAGATACGCAGTATTTT. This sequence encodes CASSLASGATDTQYF.

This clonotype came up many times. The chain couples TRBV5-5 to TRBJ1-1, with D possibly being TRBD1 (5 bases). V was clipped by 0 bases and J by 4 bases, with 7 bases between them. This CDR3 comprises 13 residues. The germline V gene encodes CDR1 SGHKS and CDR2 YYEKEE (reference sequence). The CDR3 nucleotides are TGTGCCAGCAGCTTGGACGGGGGCACTGAAGCTTTCTTT. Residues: CASSLDGGTEAFF.

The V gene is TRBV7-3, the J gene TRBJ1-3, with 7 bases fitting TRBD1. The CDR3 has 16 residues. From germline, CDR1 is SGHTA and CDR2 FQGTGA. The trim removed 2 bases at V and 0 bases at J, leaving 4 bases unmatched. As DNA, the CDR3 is TGTGCCAGCAGCTTAGGGACAGAGACCTCTGGAAACACCATATATTTT. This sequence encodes CASSLGTETSGNTIYF.

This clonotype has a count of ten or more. CDR3 sequence reads: CSATGLALNTGELFF. In DNA form, the CDR3 reads TGCAGCGCCACGGGGCTAGCGTTGAACACCGGGGAGCTGTTTTTT. V gene TRBV29-1 combines with J gene TRBJ2-2, with D possibly matching TRBD2 (6 bases). This CDR3 contains 15 residues. V dropped 7 bases and J dropped 1 base, with 16 bases sitting between them. Germline V gives CDR1 SQVTM, CDR2 ANQGSEA.

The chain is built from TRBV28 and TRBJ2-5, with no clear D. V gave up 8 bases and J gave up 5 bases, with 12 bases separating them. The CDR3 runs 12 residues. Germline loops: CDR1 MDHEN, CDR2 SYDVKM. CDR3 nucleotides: TGTGCCAGCCATGATTTGGGGGAGACCCAGTACTTC. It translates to CASHDLGETQYF.

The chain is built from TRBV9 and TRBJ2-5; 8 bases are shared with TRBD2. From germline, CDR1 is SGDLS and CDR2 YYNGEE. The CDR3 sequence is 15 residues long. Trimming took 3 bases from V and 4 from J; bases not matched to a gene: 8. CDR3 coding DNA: TGTGCCAGCAGCGGGGCCGGGACTAGAGGAGAGACCCAGTACTTC. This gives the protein CASSGAGTRGETQYF.

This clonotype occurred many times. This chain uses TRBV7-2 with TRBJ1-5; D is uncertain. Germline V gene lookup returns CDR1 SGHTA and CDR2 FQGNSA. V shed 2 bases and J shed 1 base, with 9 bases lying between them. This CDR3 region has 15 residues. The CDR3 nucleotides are TGTGCCAGCAGCTTACTATTACGGAGCAATCAGCCCCAGCATTTT. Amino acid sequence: CASSLLLRSNQPQHF.

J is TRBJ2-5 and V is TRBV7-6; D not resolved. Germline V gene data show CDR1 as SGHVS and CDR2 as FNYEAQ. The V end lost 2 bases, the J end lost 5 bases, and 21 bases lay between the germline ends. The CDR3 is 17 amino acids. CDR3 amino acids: CASSLSKRNLRWETQYF. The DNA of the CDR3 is TGTGCCAGCAGCTTAAGCAAGAGGAACCTTAGATGGGAGACCCAGTACTTC.

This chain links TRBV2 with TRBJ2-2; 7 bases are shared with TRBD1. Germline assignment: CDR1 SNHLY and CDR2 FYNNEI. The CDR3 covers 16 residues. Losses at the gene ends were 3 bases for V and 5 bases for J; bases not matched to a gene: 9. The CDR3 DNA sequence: TGTGCCAGCAGTGATCGGACAGGAGTCATGACCGGGGAGCTGTTTTTT. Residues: CASSDRTGVMTGELFF.

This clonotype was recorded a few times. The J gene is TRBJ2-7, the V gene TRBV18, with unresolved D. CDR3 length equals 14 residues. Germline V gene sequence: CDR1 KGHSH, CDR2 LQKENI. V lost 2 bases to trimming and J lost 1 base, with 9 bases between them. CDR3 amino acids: CASSPLADSYEQYF. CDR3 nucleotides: TGTGCCAGCTCACCATTGGCGGATTCCTACGAGCAGTACTTC.

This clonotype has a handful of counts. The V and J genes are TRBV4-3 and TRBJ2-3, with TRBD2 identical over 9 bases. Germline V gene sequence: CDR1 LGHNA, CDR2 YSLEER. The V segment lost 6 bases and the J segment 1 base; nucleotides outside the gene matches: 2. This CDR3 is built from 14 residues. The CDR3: CASRKRGGTDTQYF. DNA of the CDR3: TGCGCCAGCAGAAAGCGGGGGGGCACAGATACGCAGTATTTT.

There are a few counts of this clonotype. CDR3 DNA sequence: TGTGCCAGCAGCGGCAGGGGTAGCGGGGGGACCGAGACCCAGTACTTC. Protein sequence: CASSGRGSGGTETQYF. The chain carries TRBV9 and TRBJ2-5; 10 bases align to TRBD2. V dropped 3 bases and J dropped 5; count of bases not matched to a gene: 10. The CDR3 totals 16 residues. Germline-derived CDR1 and CDR2 are SGDLS and YYNGEE.

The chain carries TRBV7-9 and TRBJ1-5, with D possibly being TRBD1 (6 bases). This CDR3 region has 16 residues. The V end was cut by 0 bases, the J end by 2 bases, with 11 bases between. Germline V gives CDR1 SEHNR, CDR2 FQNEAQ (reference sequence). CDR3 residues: CASSLAGGHGNQPQHF. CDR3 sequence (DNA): TGTGCCAGCAGCTTAGCCGGGGGGCATGGCAATCAGCCCCAGCATTTT.

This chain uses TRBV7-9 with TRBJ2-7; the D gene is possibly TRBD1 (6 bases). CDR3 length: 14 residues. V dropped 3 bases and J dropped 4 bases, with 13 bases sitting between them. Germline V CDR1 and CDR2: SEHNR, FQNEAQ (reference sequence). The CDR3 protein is CASSFQGKNYEQYV. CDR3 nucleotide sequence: TGTGCCAGCAGCTTTCAGGGGAAGAATTACGAGCAGTACGTC.

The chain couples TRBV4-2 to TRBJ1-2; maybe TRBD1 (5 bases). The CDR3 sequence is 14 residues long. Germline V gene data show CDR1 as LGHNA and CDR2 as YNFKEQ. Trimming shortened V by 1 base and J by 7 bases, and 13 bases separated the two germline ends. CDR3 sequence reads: CASSQVAGPGGYTF. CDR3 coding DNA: TGTGCCAGCAGCCAAGTCGCGGGGCCAGGTGGCTACACCTTC.

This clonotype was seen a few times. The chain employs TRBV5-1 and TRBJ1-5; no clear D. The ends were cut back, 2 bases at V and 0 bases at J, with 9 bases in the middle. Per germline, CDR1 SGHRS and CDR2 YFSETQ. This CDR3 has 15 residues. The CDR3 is CASSFNGVSNQPQHF. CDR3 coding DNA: TGCGCCAGCAGCTTTAATGGGGTTAGCAATCAGCCCCAGCATTTT.

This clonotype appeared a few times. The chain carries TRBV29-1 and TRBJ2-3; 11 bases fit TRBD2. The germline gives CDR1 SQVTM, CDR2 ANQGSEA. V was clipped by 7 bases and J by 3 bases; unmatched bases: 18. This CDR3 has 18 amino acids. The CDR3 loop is CSGSWGLAEGKGTDTQYF. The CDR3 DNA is TGCAGCGGGTCTTGGGGACTAGCGGAAGGGAAGGGAACAGATACGCAGTATTTT.